The entry that follows covers one T cell receptor (beta chain) sequence. The data derive from a study of T-cell reconstitution after alpha-beta-depleted transplantation in children. A TCRbeta library incorporating unique molecular identifiers was prepared. MiXCR, run by TCRdb on the PCR reads, gives a single entry per CDR3 protein. Of 440,000 or so distinct CDR3 sequences in the sample, roughly 44% were seen once. The CDR3 totals 17 residues. V lost 5 bases to trimming and J lost 8 bases, with 25 bases between them. Germline V CDR1 and CDR2: SEHNR, FQNEAQ (reference sequence). This chain connects TRBV7-9 to TRBJ2-1; weak D call: TRBD1 (6 bases). This sample comprised PBMCs, obtained before TCRalphabeta/CD19-depleted stem cell transplant. This clonotype was sampled from a girl aged 2-10 years with aplastic anemia, due to receive a stem cell transplant. In nucleotides, the CDR3 is TGTGCCAGCAGCCTCGAGACAGGAGGTCCCATGGGCGATGAGCAGTTCTTC. Translating gives CASSLETGGPMGDEQFF.